This is a list of T cell receptor beta chains from one sample in a study of CD8+CD57+ T cells in acquired aplastic anemia. TCRdb reprocessed the reads via MiXCR and lists one record per CDR3 protein. The sample holds 150,000 to 200,000 distinct CDR3 sequences, around 48% seen once. Sequencing was performed on sorted CD4+, CD8+, or CD8+CD57+ T cells (not recorded which) from PBMCs. The receptors come from a human donor with aplastic anemia. Both conserved end residues are part of each CDR3. D genes are given only for firm matches. Clone size appears in some rows only: once, few, many, or a class for an expanded clone.

j_call v_call clone_size d_call cdr3_aa cdr3_nt
TRBJ1-2 TRBV6-1 - TRBD1 CASSEAGGYNYGYTF TGTGCCAGCAGTGAGGCAGGGGGTTATAACTATGGCTACACCTTC
TRBJ2-7 TRBV10-3 - - CAISESEITYEQYF TGTGCCATCAGTGAGTCAGAGATTACCTACGAGCAGTACTTC
TRBJ2-3 TRBV6-1 few TRBD2 CASAAYGAGGPDTQYF TGTGCCAGCGCGGCTTACGGAGCGGGAGGGCCGGATACGCAGTATTTT
TRBJ2-3 TRBV12-3/TRBV12-4 - TRBD2 CASSAPTSGRDTDTQYF TGTGCCAGCAGTGCCCCGACTAGCGGGAGAGACACAGATACGCAGTATTTT
TRBJ2-1 TRBV15 - TRBD1 CATRTDRDRVHNEQFF TGTGCCACCAGAACGGACCGGGACAGGGTCCACAATGAGCAGTTCTTC
TRBJ1-2 TRBV5-5 - - CASSQETSYGYTF TGTGCCAGCAGCCAAGAAACAAGCTATGGCTACACCTTC
TRBJ2-7 TRBV11-3 once - CASSSEIGYGQYF TGTGCCAGCAGCTCGGAAATCGGATACGGGCAATACTTC
TRBJ2-7 TRBV6-1 - TRBD1 CASSEARGTGDRSYEQYF TGTGCCAGCAGTGAAGCGCGGGGGACAGGGGATAGGTCCTACGAGCAGTACTTC
TRBJ2-7 TRBV15 - - CATSREATGSYEQYF TGTGCCACCAGCAGAGAAGCCACAGGGTCCTACGAGCAGTACTTC
TRBJ2-7 TRBV6-5 many TRBD2 CASSYSSGDEQYF TGTGCCAGCAGTTACTCGAGCGGGGACGAGCAGTACTTC
TRBJ1-6 TRBV2 - - CASSASSHSPLHF TGTGCTAGCAGTGCCAGTTCCCACTCACCCCTCCACTTT
TRBJ2-7 TRBV18 few TRBD1 CASSPLGQGISYEQYF TGTGCCAGCTCACCCTTAGGACAGGGGATCTCCTACGAGCAGTACTTC
TRBJ1-5 TRBV19 - - CASSMVGGPYQPQHF TGTGCCAGTAGTATGGTGGGCGGACCTTATCAGCCCCAGCATTTT
TRBJ2-7 TRBV15 - - CATSRAGTIGLYEQYF TGTGCCACCAGCAGAGCGGGGACCATAGGTTTATACGAGCAGTACTTC
TRBJ2-7 TRBV6-1 many - CASSGGLSSYEQYF TGTGCCAGCAGTGGGGGACTCTCCTCCTACGAGCAGTACTTC
TRBJ2-2 TRBV12-5 - TRBD1 CASGQRTGTINTGELFF TGTGCTAGTGGTCAACGGACAGGGACGATCAACACCGGGGAGCTGTTTTTT
TRBJ2-7 TRBV20-1 - TRBD1 CSARARTGGEQYF TGCAGTGCTAGAGCCCGGACAGGCGGTGAGCAGTACTTC
TRBJ1-4 TRBV6-1 many - CASRSGTLEKLFF TGTGCCAGCAGATCTGGGACACTTGAAAAACTGTTTTTT
TRBJ2-2 TRBV6-5 many - CASSYHRVVGELFF TGTGCCAGCAGTTACCACAGGGTAGTCGGGGAGCTGTTTTTT
TRBJ2-2 TRBV10-3 once TRBD1 CAISGGQGLYTGELFF TGTGCCATCAGTGGTGGACAGGGGCTGTACACCGGGGAGCTGTTTTTT
TRBJ2-1 TRBV11-2 - TRBD2 CASSLMASGRNEQFF TGTGCCAGCAGCTTAATGGCTAGCGGGAGGAATGAGCAGTTCTTC
TRBJ1-2 TRBV10-3 - - CAISEGATTYGYTF TGTGCCATCAGTGAGGGAGCGACGACCTATGGCTACACCTTC
TRBJ2-3 TRBV4-2 many TRBD2 CASSHYSGRAPSDTQYF TGTGCCAGCAGCCATTACAGCGGGAGGGCCCCGTCAGATACGCAGTATTTT
TRBJ1-5 TRBV2 - TRBD1 CASRVRGRQPQHF TGTGCCAGCAGGGTCAGGGGGCGGCAGCCCCAGCATTTT
TRBJ1-1 TRBV29-1 once - CSVEVSGRNTEAFF TGCAGCGTCGAGGTCTCGGGAAGAAATACTGAAGCTTTCTTT
TRBJ1-2 TRBV6-5 - - CASSFPGNYGYTF TGTGCCAGCAGTTTCCCGGGAAACTATGGCTACACCTTC
TRBJ1-3 TRBV25-1 - TRBD1 CASTLTGPGNTIYF TGTGCCAGCACCTTGACAGGGCCTGGAAACACCATATATTTT
TRBJ2-1 TRBV19 - - CASSGLNEQFF TGTGCCAGTAGTGGTTTGAATGAGCAGTTCTTC
TRBJ1-2 TRBV19 - - CASSMWGETYYGYTF TGTGCCAGTAGTATGTGGGGGGAGACCTACTATGGCTACACCTTC
TRBJ1-1 TRBV6-1 many - CASRIRGTEAFF TGTGCCAGCAGAATACGCGGAACTGAAGCTTTCTTT
TRBJ1-1 TRBV19 many - CASSMRPLTEAFF TGTGCCAGTAGTATGAGACCACTCACTGAAGCTTTCTTT
TRBJ2-7 TRBV10-3 few TRBD1 CAISERDSSYEQYF TGTGCCATCAGTGAGAGGGACAGCTCCTACGAGCAGTACTTC
TRBJ2-7 TRBV5-4 - - CASSFLGPPYHEQYF TGTGCCAGCAGCTTCCTGGGGCCACCGTATCACGAGCAGTACTTC
TRBJ2-3 TRBV20-1 - - CSATLKDTQYF TGCAGTGCTACGCTGAAAGATACGCAGTATTTT
TRBJ2-4 TRBV13 - - CASSLQSIAKNIQCF TGTGCCAGCAGCTTACAGTCCATAGCCAAAAACATTCAGTGCTTC
TRBJ2-2 TRBV12-3/TRBV12-4 many TRBD1 CASSFWGQGAGELFF TGTGCCAGCAGTTTTTGGGGACAGGGGGCGGGGGAGCTGTTTTTT
TRBJ2-7 TRBV19 - - CASSISTGRYEQYF TGTGCCAGTAGTATCAGTACAGGGCGATACGAGCAGTACTTC
TRBJ2-7 TRBV7-2 - TRBD2 CASSLSSGGSYEQYF TGTGCCAGCAGCCTCTCCAGCGGGGGGTCCTACGAGCAGTACTTC
TRBJ1-1 TRBV7-9 many - CASSFSRGGGTEAFF TGTGCCAGCAGCTTCAGTCGGGGAGGTGGGACTGAAGCTTTCTTT
TRBJ1-1 TRBV6-5 many - CASSSGPNPEAFF TGTGCCAGCAGTTCAGGCCCTAACCCTGAAGCTTTCTTT
TRBJ2-5 TRBV9 many TRBD2 CASSTIAGGGETQYF TGTGCCAGCAGCACGATAGCGGGAGGGGGGGAGACCCAGTACTTC
TRBJ2-7 TRBV15 few - CATSSRTTGREQYF TGTGCCACCAGCTCTCGGACTACAGGGAGGGAGCAGTACTTC
TRBJ2-7 TRBV25-1 - - CASSQLDSSYEQYF TGTGCCAGCAGCCAGCTTGACAGTTCCTACGAGCAGTACTTC
TRBJ2-3 TRBV20-1 - TRBD2 CSAIRTSGSTDTQYF TGCAGTGCTATTCGGACTAGCGGGAGCACAGATACGCAGTATTTT
TRBJ1-3 TRBV29-1 many - CSVWDTGNTIYF TGCAGCGTTTGGGACACAGGAAACACCATATATTTT
TRBJ1-1 TRBV19 - TRBD1 CASSMGQGNTEAFF TGTGCCAGTAGTATGGGACAGGGGAACACTGAAGCTTTCTTT
TRBJ1-1 TRBV19 - - CASSIDLENTEASF TGTGCCAGTAGTATAGATTTGGAGAACACTGAAGCCTCCTTT
TRBJ1-3 TRBV29-1 - TRBD1 CSVALQGLPGNTIYF TGCAGCGTCGCCCTACAGGGGTTGCCTGGAAACACCATATATTTT
TRBJ1-3 TRBV7-9 many TRBD1 CASSLPLPDRVTTIYF TGTGCCAGCAGCTTACCCCTCCCGGACAGGGTGACCACCATATATTTT
TRBJ1-2 TRBV10-3 - - CAISESKGNGYTF TGTGCCATCAGTGAGTCTAAGGGGAACGGCTACACCTTC
TRBJ2-7 TRBV24-1 few TRBD1 CATSDRTGNVLDEQYF TGTGCCACCAGTGACCGGACAGGGAATGTTTTGGACGAGCAGTACTTC
TRBJ1-2 TRBV15 - - CATSRDQGYYGYTF TGTGCCACCAGCAGAGACCAGGGATACTATGGCTACACCTTC